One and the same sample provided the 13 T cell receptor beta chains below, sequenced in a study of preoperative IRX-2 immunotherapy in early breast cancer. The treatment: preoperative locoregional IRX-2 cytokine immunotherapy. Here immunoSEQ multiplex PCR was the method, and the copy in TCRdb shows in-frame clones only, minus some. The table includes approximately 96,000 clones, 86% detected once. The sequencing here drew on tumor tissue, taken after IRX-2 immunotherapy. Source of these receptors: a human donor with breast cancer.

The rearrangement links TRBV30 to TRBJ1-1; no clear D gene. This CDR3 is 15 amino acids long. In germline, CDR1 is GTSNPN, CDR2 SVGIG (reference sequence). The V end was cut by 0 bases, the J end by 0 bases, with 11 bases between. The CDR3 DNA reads TGTGCCTGGAGTGTAATGGCGGGAATGAACACTGAAGCTTTCTTT. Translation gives CAWSVMAGMNTEAFF.

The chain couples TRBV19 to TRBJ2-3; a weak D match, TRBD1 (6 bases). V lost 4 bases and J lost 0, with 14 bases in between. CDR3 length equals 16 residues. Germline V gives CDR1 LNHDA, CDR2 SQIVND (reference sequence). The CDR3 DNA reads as TGTGCCAGTAGTAACCTCGGGACAACAAGCACAGATACGCAGTATTTT. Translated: CASSNLGTTSTDTQYF.

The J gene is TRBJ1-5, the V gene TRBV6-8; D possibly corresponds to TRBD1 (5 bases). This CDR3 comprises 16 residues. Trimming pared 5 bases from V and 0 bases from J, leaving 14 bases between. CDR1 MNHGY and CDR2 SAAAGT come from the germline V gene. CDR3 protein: CASSGTGPYSNQPQHF. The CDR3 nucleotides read TGTGCCAGCAGTGGTACAGGCCCCTATAGCAATCAGCCCCAGCATTTT.

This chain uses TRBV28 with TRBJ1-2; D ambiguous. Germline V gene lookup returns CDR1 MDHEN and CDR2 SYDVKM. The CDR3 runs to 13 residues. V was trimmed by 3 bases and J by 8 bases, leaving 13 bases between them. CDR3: CASSLSRAGGYTF. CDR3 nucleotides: TGTGCCAGCAGTTTGTCGAGGGCGGGCGGCTACACCTTC.

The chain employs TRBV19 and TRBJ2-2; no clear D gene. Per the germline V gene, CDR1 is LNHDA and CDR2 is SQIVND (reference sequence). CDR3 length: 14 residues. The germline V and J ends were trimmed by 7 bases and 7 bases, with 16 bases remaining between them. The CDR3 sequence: CASIRADSIGELFF. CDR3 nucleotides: TGTGCCAGTATAAGGGCGGATTCGATCGGGGAGCTGTTTTTT.

CDR3 DNA: TGTGCCAGTAGTATGGGCCGGTGGGATGTCAGCAATCAGCCCCAGCATTTT. This encodes CASSMGRWDVSNQPQHF. This chain uses TRBV19 with TRBJ1-5; D gene ambiguous. Trimming cost V 3 bases and J 1 base, with 16 bases left between them. This CDR3 region has 17 residues. Germline V lookup: CDR1 LNHDA, CDR2 SQIVND (reference sequence).

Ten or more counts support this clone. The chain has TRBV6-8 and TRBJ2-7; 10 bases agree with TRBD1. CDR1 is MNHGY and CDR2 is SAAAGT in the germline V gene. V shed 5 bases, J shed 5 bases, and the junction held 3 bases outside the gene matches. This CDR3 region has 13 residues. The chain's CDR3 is CASSEGTGDEQYF. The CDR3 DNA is TGTGCCAGCAGTGAGGGGACAGGGGACGAGCAGTACTTC.

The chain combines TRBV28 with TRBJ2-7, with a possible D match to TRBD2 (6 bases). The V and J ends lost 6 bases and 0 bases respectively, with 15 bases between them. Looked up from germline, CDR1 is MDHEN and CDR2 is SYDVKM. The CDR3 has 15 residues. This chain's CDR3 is CASSLIDGSSYEQYF. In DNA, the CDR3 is TGTGCCAGCAGCCTCATAGACGGGAGCTCCTACGAGCAGTACTTC.

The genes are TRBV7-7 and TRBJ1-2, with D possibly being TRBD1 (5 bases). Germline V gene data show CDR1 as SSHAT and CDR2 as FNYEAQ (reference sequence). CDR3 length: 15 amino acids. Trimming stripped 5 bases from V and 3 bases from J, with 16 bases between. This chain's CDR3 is CASSPGGRGDYGYTF. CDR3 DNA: TGTGCCAGCAGCCCCGGCGGTCGGGGGGACTATGGCTACACCTTC.

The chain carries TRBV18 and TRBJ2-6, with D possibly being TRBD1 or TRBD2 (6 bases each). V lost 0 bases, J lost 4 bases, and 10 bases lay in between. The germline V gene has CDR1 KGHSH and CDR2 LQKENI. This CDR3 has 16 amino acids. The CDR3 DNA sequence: TGTGCCAGCTCACCACCGGGGGGACAAGGGGCCAACGTCCTGACTTTC. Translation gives CASSPPGGQGANVLTF. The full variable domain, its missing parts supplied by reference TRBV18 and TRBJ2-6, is NAGVMQNPRHLVRRRGQEARLRCSPMKGHSHVYWYRQLPEEGLKFMVYLQKENIIDESGMPKERFSAEFPKEGPSILRIQQVVRGDSAAYFCASSPPGGQGANVLTFGAGSRLTVL.

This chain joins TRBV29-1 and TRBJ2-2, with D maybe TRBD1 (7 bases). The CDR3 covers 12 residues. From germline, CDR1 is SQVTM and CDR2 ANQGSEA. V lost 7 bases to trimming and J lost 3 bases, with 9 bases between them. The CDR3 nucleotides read TGCAGCGGGAGGGGGCACACCGGGGAGCTGTTTTTT. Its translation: CSGRGHTGELFF.

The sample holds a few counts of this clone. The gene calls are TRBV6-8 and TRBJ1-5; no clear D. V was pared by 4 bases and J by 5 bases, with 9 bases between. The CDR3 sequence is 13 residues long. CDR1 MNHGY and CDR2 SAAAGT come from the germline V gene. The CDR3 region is CASSSQIDQPQHF. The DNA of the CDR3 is TGTGCCAGCAGTTCACAAATTGATCAGCCCCAGCATTTT.

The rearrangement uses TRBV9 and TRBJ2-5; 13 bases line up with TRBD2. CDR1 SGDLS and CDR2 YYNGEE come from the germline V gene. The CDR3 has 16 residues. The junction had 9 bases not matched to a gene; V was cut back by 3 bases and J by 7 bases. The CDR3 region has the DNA TGTGCCAGCAGCGCGACTAGCGGGGGGTCTGTGGTGACCCAGTACTTC. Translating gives CASSATSGGSVVTQYF.